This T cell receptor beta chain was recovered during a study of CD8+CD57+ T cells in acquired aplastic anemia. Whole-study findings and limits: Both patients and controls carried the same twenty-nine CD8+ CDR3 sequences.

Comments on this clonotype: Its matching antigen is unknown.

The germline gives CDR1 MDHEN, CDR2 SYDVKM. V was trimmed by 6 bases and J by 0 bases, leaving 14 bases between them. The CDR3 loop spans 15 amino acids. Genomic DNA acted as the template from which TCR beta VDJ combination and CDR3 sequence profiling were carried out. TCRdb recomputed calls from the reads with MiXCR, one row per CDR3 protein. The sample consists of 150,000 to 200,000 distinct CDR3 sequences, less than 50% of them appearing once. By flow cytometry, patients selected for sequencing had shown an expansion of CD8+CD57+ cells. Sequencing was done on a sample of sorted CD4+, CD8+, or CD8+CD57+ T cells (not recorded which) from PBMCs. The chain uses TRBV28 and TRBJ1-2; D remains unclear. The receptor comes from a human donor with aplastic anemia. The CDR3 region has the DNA TGTGCCAGCAGAGAAACACGACCCCCTAACTATGGCTACACCTTC. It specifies CASRETRPPNYGYTF.